One and the same sample provided the 28 T cell receptor beta chains below, sequenced in a study of T cell responses to AZD1222 COVID-19 vaccine. Sequenced by immunoSEQ multiplex PCR; TCRdb stores in-frame clones only, minus some. The data contain 150,000 to 200,000 clones, about 90% of them seen just once; the ten biggest clones take up around 6.3%. The material sequenced was peripheral blood, taken 28 days after the second AZD1222 dose. These receptors originate from an adult who received the AZD1222 COVID-19 vaccine.

The chain couples TRBV7-8 to TRBJ1-1, with TRBD1 matching 8 bases. Germline V gives CDR1 SGHVS, CDR2 FQNEAQ. The CDR3 is made up of 13 amino acids. V shed 4 bases, J shed 7 bases, and the junction held 5 bases outside the gene matches. Written as DNA, the CDR3 is TGTGCCAGCAGCTCGGACAGGGCGGTTGAAGCTTTCTTT. Residues: CASSSDRAVEAFF.

The rearrangement joins TRBV2 to TRBJ1-5, with TRBD1 identical over 7 bases. The CDR3 has 14 amino acids. Trimming cost V 3 bases and J 6 bases; bases outside gene matches: 5. Germline V gene sequence: CDR1 SNHLY, CDR2 FYNNEI. CDR3 sequence: CASSDTGEVQPQHF. CDR3 coding DNA: TGTGCCAGCAGTGATACAGGGGAAGTTCAGCCCCAGCATTTT.

This clone has a single count. The chain links TRBV7-2 to TRBJ1-4; 7 bases align to TRBD1. V gave up 5 bases and J gave up 8 bases; unmatched junction bases: 11. This CDR3 is built from 15 residues. The germline gives CDR1 SGHTA, CDR2 FQGNSA. Here the CDR3 DNA reads TGTGCCAGCAGCCCCAGGGGGGGGTCGGGGGAAAAACTGTTTTTT. Amino acids: CASSPRGGSGEKLFF.

For this clone: Other DNA sequences of this sample code for an identical CDR3. The chain has TRBV18 and TRBJ1-2; 9 bases map to TRBD1. The J segment lost 3 bases and the V segment lost 1 base, leaving 0 bases of the junction unmatched. The CDR3 covers 14 residues. CDR1 and CDR2 from the germline V gene are KGHSH and LQKENI. The CDR3 DNA reads as TGTGCCAGCTCACCACGGACAGGGGACTATGGCTACACCTTC. It codes for CASSPRTGDYGYTF.

This chain connects TRBV19 to TRBJ1-6; 8 nucleotides match TRBD1. Losses at the gene ends were 3 bases for V and 6 bases for J; bases not matched to a gene: 10. This CDR3 has 17 amino acids. CDR1 is LNHDA, CDR2 SQIVND, per germline (reference sequence). The CDR3 loop is CASSIRLADRANSPLHF. Written as DNA, the CDR3 is TGTGCCAGTAGTATTCGGTTGGCGGACAGGGCTAATTCACCCCTCCACTTT.

V is TRBV10-2 and J is TRBJ2-6; TRBD2 aligns across 15 bases. J lost 1 base, V lost 3 bases, and 4 bases had no gene match. CDR3 length: 19 amino acids. Germline V gene data show CDR1 as WSHSY and CDR2 as SAAADI. The CDR3 region has the DNA TGCGCCAGCAGTGACCCGGGACTAGCGGGGGGTTCTGGGGCCAACGTCCTGACTTTC. This codes for CASSDPGLAGGSGANVLTF.

The J gene is TRBJ2-1, the V gene TRBV2; 11 positions agree with TRBD2. This CDR3 comprises 15 residues. Germline values: CDR1 SNHLY, CDR2 FYNNEI. V shed 4 bases, J shed 9 bases, and the junction held 8 bases outside the gene matches. The CDR3 loop is CASSVPTSGGVEQFF. DNA of the CDR3: TGTGCCAGCAGTGTACCAACTAGCGGGGGCGTTGAGCAGTTCTTC.

V is TRBV27 and J is TRBJ2-7; TRBD1 is a possible D gene (6 bases). Trimming pared 3 bases from V and 11 bases from J, leaving 14 bases between. CDR3 length equals 12 residues. Germline V gene data show CDR1 as MNHEY and CDR2 as SMNVEV (reference sequence). The CDR3 loop is CASSFLQGSEYF. CDR3 coding DNA: TGTGCCAGCAGTTTTCTTCAGGGGTCGGAGTACTTC.

The chain carries TRBV6-2 or TRBV6-3 and TRBJ1-6, with D possibly TRBD1 on 6 matching bases. Germline CDR1 reads MNHEY; CDR2 reads SVGEGT. V lost 2 bases and J 8 bases, leaving 13 bases between the germline ends. The CDR3 extends over 15 amino acids. The CDR3 is CASSYQGITDSPLHF. In nucleotides, the CDR3 is TGTGCCAGCAGTTACCAGGGGATTACGGATTCACCCCTCCACTTT.

This chain joins TRBV14 and TRBJ1-2; possibly TRBD1 for D (6 bases). Trimming shortened V by 2 bases and J by 8 bases, and 12 bases separated the two germline ends. Germline V gene lookup returns CDR1 SGHDN and CDR2 FVKESK. CDR3 length: 13 residues. The DNA of the CDR3 is TGTGCCAGCAGCCAAACGGACAGAAGCGGCTACACCTTC. It translates to CASSQTDRSGYTF.

The chain joins TRBV6-6 to TRBJ2-7; 8 bases line up with TRBD1. V shed 0 bases, J shed 7 bases, and the junction held 11 bases outside the gene matches. Germline V gives CDR1 MNHNY, CDR2 SVGAGI (reference sequence). The length of the CDR3 is 16 residues. The CDR3 sequence is CASSYSGQGARTEQYF. The CDR3 region has the DNA TGTGCCAGCAGTTACTCGGGCCAGGGGGCCCGAACTGAGCAGTACTTC.

This chain uses TRBV27 with TRBJ1-4, with 7 positions matching TRBD1. From germline, CDR1 is MNHEY and CDR2 SMNVEV (reference sequence). The length of the CDR3 is 19 residues. Trimming at V came to 5 bases and at J to 1 base, leaving 16 bases not matched to a gene. The CDR3 is CASSRRGQGGGGTNEKLFF. In DNA, the CDR3 is TGTGCCAGCAGTCGACGGGGTCAGGGGGGCGGTGGAACTAATGAAAAACTGTTTTTT.

The V call is TRBV9, the J call TRBJ2-5, with 7 nucleotides matching TRBD2. The CDR3 is 13 residues long. The germline gives CDR1 SGDLS, CDR2 YYNGEE. Trimming removed 3 bases from V and 3 bases from J; junction bases left unmatched: 2. The CDR3 DNA follows: TGTGCCAGCAGCGCCAGCGGGAAAGAGACCCAGTACTTC. It is translated as CASSASGKETQYF.

The chain combines TRBV18 with TRBJ1-4; 7 bases map to TRBD1. The CDR3 extends over 16 amino acids. J gave up 5 bases and V 2 bases, and 8 bases lay outside the gene matches. Germline-derived CDR1 and CDR2 are KGHSH and LQKENI. DNA for the CDR3: TGTGCCAGCTCACCATCGAGGACAGGACAGAATGAAAAACTGTTTTTT. This codes for CASSPSRTGQNEKLFF.

The genes are TRBV19 and TRBJ1-4; D perhaps matches TRBD1 (5 bases). V was pared by 4 bases and J by 8 bases, with 17 bases between. Germline V gene data show CDR1 as LNHDA and CDR2 as SQIVND (reference sequence). This CDR3 has 15 amino acids. DNA of the CDR3: TGTGCCAGTAGTACTGGGGGAGGGTTTCGAGAAAAACTGTTTTTT. It encodes CASSTGGGFREKLFF. The full variable domain, in which reference TRBV19 and TRBJ1-4 provide the parts outside the CDR3, is DGGITQSPKYLFRKEGQNVTLSCEQNLNHDAMYWYRQDPGQGLRLIYYSQIVNDFQKGDIAEGYSVSREKKESFPLTVTSAQKNPTAFYLCASSTGGGFREKLFFGSGTQLSVL.

The chain combines TRBV30 with TRBJ1-6, with 9 nucleotides matching TRBD1. Trimming cost V 3 bases and J 10 bases; bases outside gene matches: 13. Per the germline V gene, CDR1 is GTSNPN and CDR2 is SVGIG (reference sequence). CDR3 length: 16 residues. CDR3 sequence (DNA): TGTGCCTGGAGCACGGGGGGGACAGGGCTTGAATCACCCCTCCACTTT. Protein: CAWSTGGTGLESPLHF.

The chain combines TRBV7-9 with TRBJ2-5, with 9 bases lining up with TRBD2. J lost 3 bases, V lost 5 bases, and 7 bases had no gene match. This CDR3 spans 15 amino acids. CDR1 and CDR2 (germline): SEHNR, FQNEAQ (reference sequence). As DNA, the CDR3 is TGTGCCAGCAGCCTAACTAGCGGGTCCAAAGAGACCCAGTACTTC. This sequence encodes CASSLTSGSKETQYF.

The chain couples TRBV6-2 or TRBV6-3 to TRBJ1-4; 7 nucleotides line up with TRBD1. The ends lost 6 bases at V and 7 bases at J; junction bases unmatched: 11. CDR1 and CDR2 from the germline V gene are MNHEY and SVGEGT. The CDR3 loop spans 15 amino acids. CDR3 region: CASSPSQGQTEKLFF. For the CDR3, the DNA is TGTGCCAGCAGCCCGTCACAGGGACAGACTGAAAAACTGTTTTTT.

The table lists this clone with a count of one. The V and J genes are TRBV6-1 and TRBJ1-2; 9 nucleotides agree with TRBD1. CDR1 and CDR2 from the germline V gene are MNHNS and SASEGT. The CDR3 spans 19 residues. Trimming removed 4 bases from V and 4 bases from J; junction bases left unmatched: 19. The CDR3 bases are TGTGCCAGCAGTGGCTCCAGGGAGGACAGGGGCCTCCGTGGCTATGGCTACACCTTC. Protein sequence: CASSGSREDRGLRGYGYTF.

This chain links TRBV10-1 with TRBJ2-3; the match to TRBD2 covers 7 bases. J lost 2 bases, V lost 2 bases, and 4 bases had no gene match. The length of the CDR3 is 15 residues. Germline CDR1 reads WNHNN; CDR2 reads SYGVQD (reference sequence). The chain's CDR3 is CASSEPSGNTDTQYF. The CDR3 DNA reads as TGCGCCAGCAGTGAGCCTAGCGGAAACACAGATACGCAGTATTTT.

The chain links TRBV7-2 to TRBJ2-7; TRBD2 aligns across 10 bases. From germline, CDR1 is SGHTA and CDR2 FQGNSA. Unmatched junction bases numbered 10, after V lost 3 bases and J lost 2 bases. This CDR3 comprises 17 residues. The CDR3 DNA follows: TGTGCCAGCAGCTTGGCCCGGACTAGCGGACAAGCCTACGAGCAGTACTTC. It is translated as CASSLARTSGQAYEQYF.

V is TRBV30 and J is TRBJ2-1; the D gene is possibly TRBD1 (5 bases). CDR3 length equals 16 residues. Germline lookup yields CDR1 GTSNPN and CDR2 SVGIG (reference sequence). Trimming stripped 5 bases from V and 7 bases from J, with 24 bases between. CDR3 bases: TGTGCCTGGGACCAGGGTTATGGGGTCTCAGGAAATGAGCAGTTCTTC. It codes for CAWDQGYGVSGNEQFF. Filled out from reference TRBV30 and TRBJ2-1, the complete variable domain reads SQTIHQWPATLVQPVGSPLSLECTVEGTSNPNLYWYRQAAGRGLQLLFYSVGIGQISSEVPQNLSASRPQDRQFILSSKKLLLSDSGFYLCAWDQGYGVSGNEQFFGPGTRLTVL.

The rearrangement links TRBV7-9 to TRBJ1-3; D possibly corresponds to TRBD1 (5 bases). Germline assignment: CDR1 SEHNR and CDR2 FQNEAQ (reference sequence). The CDR3 is 16 amino acids. Between the trimmed V and J ends, which lost 2 bases and 3 bases, there was a span of 14 bases. The CDR3 region has the DNA TGTGCCAGCAGCTTAAGAGGGGCCGGGGGTGGAAACACCATATATTTT. Its translation is CASSLRGAGGGNTIYF.

V gene TRBV6-5 combines with J gene TRBJ1-3; D unresolved. Looked up from germline, CDR1 is MNHEY and CDR2 is SVGAGI. The CDR3 loop spans 16 amino acids. V was shortened by 0 bases and J by 2 bases, with 11 bases between the two germline ends. The CDR3 DNA follows: TGTGCCAGCAGTTACTCGAGGCAGGTGACTGGAAACACCATATATTTT. Translating it yields CASSYSRQVTGNTIYF.

This rearrangement joins TRBV28 to TRBJ1-2, with D unresolved. V was pared by 1 base and J by 7 bases, with 13 bases between. The CDR3 has 14 residues. Germline CDR1 and CDR2: MDHEN and SYDVKM. CDR3 DNA sequence: TGTGCCAGCAGTTTATCGTTCGCCAGGCGTGGCTACACCTTC. Its protein is CASSLSFARRGYTF.

The chain employs TRBV28 and TRBJ1-5; TRBD1 matches 10 bases. Losses at the gene ends were 4 bases for V and 4 bases for J; bases not matched to a gene: 4. Germline CDR1 is MDHEN and CDR2 is SYDVKM. CDR3 length: 15 amino acids. The CDR3 sequence: CASSSGQGGNQPQHF. As DNA, the CDR3 is TGTGCCAGCAGTTCCGGACAGGGGGGAAATCAGCCCCAGCATTTT.

Relative to its sample, this clone is medium-sized. The chain couples TRBV12-3 or TRBV12-4 to TRBJ2-2, with D unresolved. The CDR3 extends over 12 amino acids. The V gene lost 4 bases and the J gene lost 3 bases, with 3 bases spanning the gap. Here the CDR3 reads CASSSYTGELFF. In DNA form, the CDR3 reads TGTGCCAGCAGTTCCTACACCGGGGAGCTGTTTTTT.

The chain links TRBV7-7 to TRBJ2-7; D is perhaps TRBD2 (6 bases). V was cut by 5 bases and J by 2 bases, with 16 bases left in between. The V gene's germline CDR1 is SSHAT and CDR2 FNYEAQ (reference sequence). The CDR3 has 15 residues. Here the CDR3 reads CASSVSPGAAYEQYF. The CDR3 coding sequence is TGTGCCAGCAGCGTGAGTCCGGGAGCGGCCTACGAGCAGTACTTC.